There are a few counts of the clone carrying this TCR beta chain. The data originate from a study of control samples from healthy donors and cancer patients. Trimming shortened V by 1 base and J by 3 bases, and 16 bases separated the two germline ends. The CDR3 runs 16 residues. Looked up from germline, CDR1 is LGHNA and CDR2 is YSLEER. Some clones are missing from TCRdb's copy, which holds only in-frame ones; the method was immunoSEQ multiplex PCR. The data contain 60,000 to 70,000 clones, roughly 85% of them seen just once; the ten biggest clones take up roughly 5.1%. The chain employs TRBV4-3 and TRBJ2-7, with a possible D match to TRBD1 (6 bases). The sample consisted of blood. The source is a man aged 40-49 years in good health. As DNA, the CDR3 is TGCGCCAGCAGCCAAGCCCGGGACCCAGGGGTCTACGAGCAGTACTTC. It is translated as CASSQARDPGVYEQYF.